This TCR beta chain was captured in a study of T cells in localized non-small cell lung cancer. The CDR3 covers 15 residues. Deletions cut 7 bases from V and 3 bases from J, with 18 bases between. The V gene's germline CDR1 is SNHLY and CDR2 FYNNEI. Clones were sequenced by immunoSEQ multiplex PCR, and TCRdb holds only the in-frame ones, with some missing. The repertoire includes 40,000 to 60,000 clones, approximately 80% of them detected once, and approximately 17% sits in the top ten. The receptor comes from a man aged 35-69 years with stage III lung adenocarcinoma. The V gene is TRBV2, the J gene TRBJ1-1; tentatively, D is TRBD1 (5 bases). Sequencing used peripheral blood mononuclear cells, obtained before any cancer treatment. For the CDR3, the DNA is TGTGCCAGCACAGGCCCTCAATGGGGGGACACTGAAGCTTTCTTT. This translates into CASTGPQWGDTEAFF.